What follows describes a single T cell receptor beta chain. V lost 4 bases to trimming and J lost 8 bases; unmatched junction nucleotides: 4. Looked up from germline, CDR1 is SNHLY and CDR2 is FYNNEI. The CDR3 totals 13 residues. These data originate in a study of control samples from healthy donors and cancer patients. Generated by immunoSEQ multiplex PCR, the TCRdb table keeps only in-frame clones and is missing some. The sample records roughly 83,000 clones, about four fifths being singletons. The sequence came from a woman aged 55-70 years in good health. This chain uses TRBV2 with TRBJ1-2; 10 bases are a match to TRBD1. Sequencing was carried out using blood. CDR3 loop: CASSGQGAGGYTF. As DNA, the CDR3 is TGTGCCAGCAGTGGACAGGGGGCTGGAGGCTACACCTTC.